This entry lists 8 T cell receptor beta chains sequenced from one sample in a study of blood T cell repertoires in COVID-19. Profiling relied on immunoSEQ multiplex PCR, and the TCRdb table lists in-frame clones only, not all of them. The sample holds more than 100,000 clones; approximately 90% are singletons and the top ten take 3.5% to 5%. Sequenced sample: peripheral blood. The source is a man aged 40-49 years with acute or convalescent COVID-19.

V gene TRBV15 combines with J gene TRBJ1-2; TRBD1 is a possible D gene (6 bases). V lost 5 bases, J lost 8 bases, and 12 bases lay in between. Germline V gene sequence: CDR1 LNHNV, CDR2 YYDKDF (reference sequence). This CDR3 region has 12 residues. The CDR3 DNA follows: TGTGCCACCAGCCCAGGGGTTGGGGGCTACACCTTC. This codes for CATSPGVGGYTF.

The chain links TRBV5-5 to TRBJ1-6; 8 positions match TRBD1. V gave up 4 bases and J gave up 2 bases; unmatched junction bases: 5. Germline V gives CDR1 SGHKS, CDR2 YYEKEE (reference sequence). The CDR3 is 16 amino acids. The CDR3 spells CASSRGQAPYNSPLHF. The CDR3 DNA reads TGTGCCAGCAGCAGGGGACAGGCCCCCTATAATTCACCCCTCCACTTT. Full variable domain (remainder filled in from reference TRBV5-5 and TRBJ1-6): DAGVTQSPTHLIKTRGQQVTLRCSPISGHKSVSWYQQVLGQGPQFIFQYYEKEERGRGNFPDRFSARQFPNYSSELNVNALLLGDSALYLCASSRGQAPYNSPLHFGNGTRLTVT.

The V and J genes are TRBV3-1 (or the pseudogene TRBV3-2) and TRBJ1-5; D not certain. CDR1 is LGHDT and CDR2 is YNNKEL in the germline V gene (reference sequence). The CDR3 sequence is 15 residues long. V was clipped by 5 bases and J by 0 bases, with 11 bases between them. The CDR3 sequence is CASSSTDYSNQPQHF. The CDR3 DNA follows: TGTGCCAGCAGCTCGACGGACTATAGCAATCAGCCCCAGCATTTT.

The J gene is TRBJ2-1, the V gene TRBV5-1; the match to TRBD1 covers 12 bases. Trimming at V came to 3 bases and at J to 3 bases, leaving 4 bases not matched to a gene. Germline-derived CDR1 and CDR2 are SGHRS and YFSETQ. The CDR3 extends over 16 amino acids. The CDR3 is CASSWGTGGNYNEQFF. The CDR3 region has the DNA TGCGCCAGCAGCTGGGGGACAGGGGGCAACTACAATGAGCAGTTCTTC.

This chain connects TRBV10-1 to TRBJ2-1; D is possibly TRBD1 (10 bases). This CDR3 comprises 14 residues. In germline, CDR1 is WNHNN, CDR2 SYGVQD (reference sequence). Between the trimmed V and J ends, which lost 5 bases and 10 bases, there was a span of 18 bases. CDR3 DNA sequence: TGCGCCAGCAGTATCCTAGCGGGACAGGGGGAGCAGTTCTTC. Its translation is CASSILAGQGEQFF.

The rearrangement links TRBV14 to TRBJ2-7; D gene ambiguous. Trimming took 4 bases from V and 3 from J, leaving 10 bases between them. Germline CDR1 SGHDN, CDR2 FVKESK. The CDR3 is 13 residues long. The CDR3 protein is CASSRAGNYEQYF. In nucleotides, the CDR3 is TGTGCCAGCAGCCGGGCCGGTAACTACGAGCAGTACTTC.

The chain carries TRBV5-1 and TRBJ2-5; D perhaps matches TRBD1 (7 bases). Germline values: CDR1 SGHRS, CDR2 YFSETQ. Trimming left V 0 bases short and J 5 bases short, with 14 bases between. The CDR3 spans 15 residues. CDR3 in amino acids: CASSLEDRAGETQYF. In DNA form, the CDR3 reads TGCGCCAGCAGCTTGGAAGACAGGGCGGGGGAGACCCAGTACTTC.

The chain joins TRBV27 to TRBJ1-3; D is undetermined. CDR1 and CDR2 from the germline V gene are MNHEY and SMNVEV (reference sequence). The CDR3 extends over 13 amino acids. With 2 bases removed from V and 4 bases from J, the gap between germline ends came to 6 bases. CDR3 sequence reads: CASSLREGNTIYF. The CDR3 DNA reads TGTGCCAGCAGTTTACGGGAAGGAAACACCATATATTTT.